This T cell receptor beta chain is from a study of T cells of healthy individuals. Via MiXCR, TCRdb re-called the 5' RACE reads, giving one row per CDR3 protein. Among tens of thousands of distinct CDR3 sequences listed, about 4.2% were seen once. Per germline, CDR1 DFQATT and CDR2 SNEGSKA (reference sequence). Trimming pared 0 bases from V and 1 base from J, leaving 3 bases between. This CDR3 contains 13 residues. This clonotype was seen only a few times. The sequence derives from a human donor in good health. The gene calls are TRBV20-1 and TRBJ2-2; D not certain. CDR3 nucleotides: TGCAGTGCTAGAGACCAGAACACCGGGGAGCTGTTTTTT. This sequence encodes CSARDQNTGELFF.